This TCR beta chain originates from a study of T-cell reconstitution after alpha-beta-depleted transplantation in children. Findings of the study overall: The study traced high day-60 TCRbeta diversity in some patients to surviving recipient T cells and thymic progenitors. Reportedly, roughly two months post-transplant, alpha-beta T cells arose from several hundred expanded graft clones. Newly generated T cells supplied most T-cell counts and diversity one year post-transplant.

As it was prepared, the TCRbeta library received unique molecular identifiers. TCRdb re-called the PCR reads with MiXCR, one entry per CDR3 protein. The table lists fewer than 550,000 distinct CDR3 sequences, around 10% of them singletons. This clonotype has just a few counts. Its antigen remains unknown. The starting material was PBMCs, mostly from graft donor cells, obtained 180 days after TCRalphabeta/CD19-depleted stem cell transplant. The receptor was derived from a female patient between 2 and 15 years old who had a stem cell transplant for aplastic anemia, so the T cells may come from the graft donor.

The DNA for the CDR3 is TGCGCCAGCAGGCCTGGACAGGGGAATGCACCCCTCCACTTT. As protein: CASRPGQGNAPLHF. The gene calls are TRBV5-1 and TRBJ1-6; 9 positions agree with TRBD1. Trimming cost V 5 bases and J 11 bases; bases outside gene matches: 8. The CDR3 runs 14 residues. Per the germline V gene, CDR1 is SGHRS and CDR2 is YFSETQ.